This entry lists 17 T cell receptor beta chains sequenced from one sample in a study of Ad26.COV2.S vaccination and SARS-CoV-2 variants. The treatment here: about 20 received Ad26.COV2.S at low or high dose, single or two shots; about 5 received placebo; per-sample allocation not given. Day 63 after the first vaccine or placebo injection was the time point for sampling. Method: immunoSEQ multiplex PCR; TCRdb's copy keeps in-frame clones and lacks some. Of a few hundred thousand clones detected, about 87% appear once; the ten largest clones hold about 3.1%. The starting material was peripheral blood, obtained in a trial of Ad26.COV2.S vaccine versus placebo. These receptors all come from a person between 18 and 60 years old who received the Ad26.COV2.S COVID-19 vaccine or a placebo.

CDR3 loop: CASSEGSSGRADTQYF. CDR3 coding DNA: TGCGCCAGCAGCGAGGGGTCTAGCGGGAGGGCAGATACGCAGTATTTT. This chain uses TRBV5-1 with TRBJ2-3, with 12 bases lining up with TRBD2. CDR1 is SGHRS, CDR2 YFSETQ, per germline. After removal of 4 bases from V and 4 bases from J, the junction contained 7 bases not matched to a gene. The CDR3 extends over 16 amino acids. Using reference TRBV5-1 and TRBJ2-3 for the parts outside the CDR3, the full variable domain is KAGVTQTPRYLIKTRGQQVTLSCSPISGHRSVSWYQQTPGQGLQFLFEYFSETQRNKGNFPGRFSGRQFSNSRSEMNVSTLELGDSALYLCASSEGSSGRADTQYFGPGTRLTVL.

This chain connects TRBV10-3 to TRBJ1-1; TRBD1 matches at 10 bases. CDR3 length equals 17 residues. V shed 5 bases, J shed 5 bases, and the junction held 14 bases outside the gene matches. Germline V CDR1 and CDR2: ENHRY, SYGVKD. CDR3 residues: CAISMTGGGSTGTEAFF. The CDR3 DNA follows: TGTGCCATCAGTATGACAGGGGGCGGATCTACAGGGACTGAAGCTTTCTTT.

The chain combines TRBV12-3 or TRBV12-4 with TRBJ2-5, with D tentatively TRBD2 (5 bases). CDR3 length: 13 amino acids. V was pared by 4 bases and J by 7 bases, with 13 bases between. Here the CDR3 reads CASSSSGSGTQYF. The CDR3 DNA is TGTGCCAGCAGTTCATCGGGGTCGGGGACCCAGTACTTC.

The J gene is TRBJ2-3, the V gene TRBV5-1, with 10 nucleotides matching TRBD2. CDR1 SGHRS and CDR2 YFSETQ come from the germline V gene. This CDR3 region has 17 residues. J gave up 2 bases and V 5 bases, and 11 bases lay outside the gene matches. The CDR3 nucleotides read TGCGCCAGCAGACAGGGCTGGACTAGCGGTACCACAGATACGCAGTATTTT. It codes for CASRQGWTSGTTDTQYF.

This clone was observed once. The chain employs TRBV12-5 and TRBJ1-1, with TRBD1 matching over 12 bases. CDR1 LGHNT and CDR2 FRNRAP come from the germline V gene. The CDR3 runs to 13 residues. V dropped 6 bases and J dropped 10; count of bases not matched to a gene: 6. The CDR3 is CASGPGQGARAFF. CDR3 bases: TGTGCTAGTGGCCCGGGACAGGGGGCGCGAGCTTTCTTT.

The chain combines TRBV2 with TRBJ1-2; D gene ambiguous. The CDR3 contains 14 residues. Looked up from germline, CDR1 is SNHLY and CDR2 is FYNNEI. V was pared by 5 bases and J by 1 base, with 11 bases between. The CDR3 spells CASSLEELNYGYTF. The DNA of the CDR3 is TGTGCCAGCAGTTTAGAGGAGCTTAACTATGGCTACACCTTC.

This clone has just one count. The CDR3 nucleotides read TGCGCCAGCAGCTTACCATCACAGAGCTCTGGAAACACCATATATTTT. Translating it yields CASSLPSQSSGNTIYF. The chain uses TRBV5-1 and TRBJ1-3; D remains ambiguous. From germline, CDR1 is SGHRS and CDR2 YFSETQ. The V gene lost 2 bases and the J gene lost 0 bases, with 12 bases spanning the gap. The CDR3 runs 16 residues.

For the CDR3, the DNA is TGCAGCGTTCCGTCTGAGATGAACACCGGGGAGCTGTTTTTT. Its protein is CSVPSEMNTGELFF. The chain employs TRBV29-1 and TRBJ2-2; D ambiguous. Germline V gene data show CDR1 as SQVTM and CDR2 as ANQGSEA. The CDR3 is 14 residues long. V lost 5 bases, J lost 1 base, and 11 bases lay in between.

The rearrangement links TRBV5-4 to TRBJ2-1; 12 nucleotides line up with TRBD2. In germline, CDR1 is SGHNT, CDR2 YYREEE (reference sequence). The V segment lost 7 bases and the J segment 2 bases; nucleotides outside the gene matches: 7. CDR3 length: 16 residues. DNA of the CDR3: TGTGCCAGCTCGTCTAGCGGGAGGGGGGCCTACAATGAGCAGTTCTTC. Residues: CASSSSGRGAYNEQFF.

This clone was observed a single time. The chain uses TRBV21-1 and TRBJ2-5. TRBV21-1 is a documented pseudogene. The CDR3 length is 13 residues. The CDR3 coding sequence is TGTGCCAGCAGCACACGGGGCCGAGAGACCCAGTACTTC. As protein: CASSTRGRETQYF.

The V gene is TRBV2, the J gene TRBJ2-2, with a possible D match to TRBD2 (5 bases). Deletions cut 5 bases from V and 6 bases from J, with 13 bases between. The germline V gene has CDR1 SNHLY and CDR2 FYNNEI. This CDR3 contains 14 residues. The CDR3: CASSSRVVAGELFF. In DNA form, the CDR3 reads TGTGCCAGCAGTTCGAGGGTTGTGGCCGGGGAGCTGTTTTTT. Full variable domain (missing parts from reference TRBV2 and TRBJ2-2): EPEVTQTPSHQVTQMGQEVILRCVPISNHLYFYWYRQILGQKVEFLVSFYNNEISEKSEIFDDQFSVERPDGSNFTLKIRSTKLEDSAMYFCASSSRVVAGELFFGEGSRLTVL.

This chain uses TRBV19 with TRBJ1-6; D not resolved. V lost 5 bases to trimming and J lost 7 bases, with 15 bases between them. This CDR3 has 15 residues. The V gene's germline CDR1 is LNHDA and CDR2 SQIVND (reference sequence). CDR3 sequence: CASSLSGQANSPLHF. CDR3 nucleotides: TGTGCCAGTAGTCTGAGCGGGCAGGCAAATTCACCCCTCCACTTT.

This clone occurred a few times. The chain employs TRBV5-8 and TRBJ1-1, with TRBD1 matching 7 bases. Trimming removed 2 bases from V and 4 bases from J; junction bases left unmatched: 8. This CDR3 has 15 amino acids. CDR1 and CDR2 (germline): SGHTS, YDEGEE. The chain's CDR3 is CASSFDRRGLTEAFF. The CDR3 bases are TGTGCCAGCAGCTTTGATAGAAGGGGGCTCACTGAAGCTTTCTTT.

CDR3 loop: CASSRGENYGYTF. CDR3 sequence (DNA): TGTGCCAGCAGTCGTGGGGAGAACTATGGCTACACCTTC. V and J are TRBV12-3 or TRBV12-4 and TRBJ1-2; D is ambiguous. Trimming shortened V by 5 bases and J by 2 bases, and 9 bases separated the two germline ends. This CDR3 has 13 amino acids.

The V and J genes are TRBV4-1 and TRBJ2-7; 11 bases map to TRBD2. This CDR3 is 17 amino acids long. The V segment lost 1 base and the J segment 5 bases; nucleotides outside the gene matches: 10. Germline V gene sequence: CDR1 MGHRA, CDR2 YSYEKL. The CDR3 region is CASSQGHVSGRADEQYF. CDR3 nucleotide sequence: TGCGCCAGCAGCCAAGGTCACGTTAGCGGGAGGGCCGACGAGCAGTACTTC.

The sample holds one count of this clone. The chain has TRBV27 and TRBJ2-7, with 8 bases that match TRBD1. The V and J ends lost 6 bases and 4 bases, in that order; junction bases with no gene match: 14. The germline gives CDR1 MNHEY, CDR2 SMNVEV (reference sequence). The CDR3 is 16 residues long. Here the CDR3 DNA reads TGTGCCAGCAGCCCGATAAGACAGGGGTTTCAATACGAGCAGTACTTC. It specifies CASSPIRQGFQYEQYF.

This chain uses TRBV4-1 with TRBJ1-1; a possible D gene is TRBD1 (6 bases). The CDR3 is 16 amino acids. Germline V gives CDR1 MGHRA, CDR2 YSYEKL. The V end was cut by 0 bases, the J end by 5 bases, with 16 bases between. The CDR3 DNA follows: TGCGCCAGCAGCCAAGATTTGAGCGGGGGCGCGACTGAAGCTTTCTTT. It translates to CASSQDLSGGATEAFF.